One and the same sample provided the 13 T cell receptor beta chains below, sequenced in a study of T cells in Graves' hyperthyroidism and ophthalmopathy. Using RNA transcripts as the source, TCR beta CDR3 regions were amplified. The HTBI primer set served for first-round RT-PCR of the TCR CDR3. TCRdb redid the calling of the multiplex PCR reads with MiXCR, one entry per CDR3 protein. The sample holds about 560,000 distinct CDR3 sequences, approximately 15% seen once. The sample comprised blood. These receptors all stem from a woman aged 18-29 years with Graves' hyperthyroidism.

In its sample, this clonotype was seen many times. The rearrangement uses TRBV28 and TRBJ2-3; 12 positions agree with TRBD2. V gave up 3 bases and J gave up 5 bases; unmatched junction bases: 6. The CDR3 runs to 16 residues. Germline CDR1 and CDR2: MDHEN and SYDVKM. In nucleotides, the CDR3 is TGTGCCAGCAGTTTGCTAGCGGGAGGGCCGCGAGATACGCAGTATTTT. Translating gives CASSLLAGGPRDTQYF.

The gene calls are TRBV6-2 or TRBV6-3 and TRBJ1-2; D unclear. Germline CDR1 MNHEY, CDR2 SVGEGT. This CDR3 region has 12 residues. V lost 5 bases and J 5 bases, leaving 9 bases between the germline ends. The CDR3 sequence: CASSVTKYGYTF. The CDR3 DNA follows: TGTGCCAGCAGTGTGACGAAATATGGCTACACCTTC.

Details on this clonotype: One end of the junction fails to match germline, which may point to a read error. V is TRBV6-1 and J is TRBJ2-1; D perhaps matches TRBD1 (5 bases). Germline CDR1 and CDR2: MNHNS and SASEGT. CDR3 length: 12 amino acids. DNA of the CDR3: TGTGCCAGCAGCCCGAGAGGTTCAGGACAAATCTTC. This codes for CASSPRGSGQIF.

The table lists this clonotype with many counts. The chain employs TRBV29-1 and TRBJ2-7; D remains unclear. Trimming took 5 bases from V and 2 from J, leaving 10 bases between them. Per the germline V gene, CDR1 is SQVTM and CDR2 is ANQGSEA. The CDR3 extends over 12 amino acids. The CDR3 protein is CSVTTETYEQYF. In DNA, the CDR3 is TGCAGCGTTACGACCGAAACCTACGAGCAGTACTTC.

This clonotype was detected ten times or more. The chain carries TRBV28 and TRBJ2-1, with 7 bases lining up with TRBD2. This CDR3 spans 16 amino acids. Germline lookup yields CDR1 MDHEN and CDR2 SYDVKM. V was pared by 2 bases and J by 1 base, with 5 bases of the junction left unmatched. Here the CDR3 reads CASSLKFSGSYNEQFF. The CDR3 DNA reads as TGTGCCAGCAGTTTAAAGTTTAGCGGGTCCTACAATGAGCAGTTCTTC.

This clonotype came up many times. This rearrangement joins TRBV6-6 to TRBJ2-1; D possibly uses TRBD1 or TRBD2 (5 bases each). Trimming removed 2 bases at V and 0 bases at J, with 8 bases between. CDR3 length equals 15 residues. The germline V gene has CDR1 MNHNY and CDR2 SVGAGI (reference sequence). Written as DNA, the CDR3 is TGTGCCAGCAGTTACGGGGGTGACTCCTACAATGAGCAGTTCTTC. Translated, it gives CASSYGGDSYNEQFF.

This clonotype was seen at least ten times. This chain links TRBV5-1 with TRBJ1-4, with a possible D match to TRBD1 (5 bases). This CDR3 is built from 14 residues. V lost 5 bases to trimming and J lost 8 bases, with 16 bases between them. Germline CDR1 and CDR2: SGHRS and YFSETQ. Here the CDR3 DNA reads TGCGCCAGCAGTTATAAGGGACCCATCGAAAAACTGTTTTTT. Residues: CASSYKGPIEKLFF.

With regard to this clonotype: Just one base apart from a much larger clone, this may be a read error. The conserved phenylalanine or tryptophan normally closing the CDR3 is absent here, so this likely arose from a read error. This chain joins TRBV6-1 and TRBJ2-1; 9 nucleotides align to TRBD2. Germline V gene data show CDR1 as MNHNS and CDR2 as SASEGT. The CDR3 consists of 19 residues. With 2 bases clipped from V and 1 base from J, the junction kept 12 bases outside the gene matches. This CDR3 is CASSELGLATTVSYNEQFS. The CDR3 DNA sequence: TGTGCCAGCAGTGAATTAGGACTAGCGACTACCGTATCCTACAATGAGCAGTTCTCC.

The chain has TRBV14 and TRBJ1-1; D is ambiguous. V was clipped by 4 bases and J by 1 base, with 10 bases between them. CDR3 length: 14 amino acids. Germline V gene lookup returns CDR1 SGHDN and CDR2 FVKESK. The CDR3, as DNA: TGTGCCAGCAGCCTCCAAAGGCCGAACACTGAAGCTTTCTTT. This encodes CASSLQRPNTEAFF.

This clonotype was found many times. This rearrangement joins TRBV19 to TRBJ1-2; D is unresolved. Germline values: CDR1 LNHDA, CDR2 SQIVND (reference sequence). This CDR3 has 14 residues. V lost 5 bases to trimming and J lost 8 bases, with 18 bases between them. Written as DNA, the CDR3 is TGTGCCAGTAGTCCTCAACACCAGATCTCAGGCTACACCTTC. It codes for CASSPQHQISGYTF.

The sample holds a few counts of this clonotype. The chain uses TRBV10-3 and TRBJ2-7, with 7 bases aligning to TRBD2. Germline V CDR1 and CDR2: ENHRY, SYGVKD. Losses at the gene ends were 2 bases for V and 2 bases for J; bases not matched to a gene: 6. CDR3 length equals 15 residues. The CDR3 spells CAISEGGGIAYEQYF. CDR3 DNA sequence: TGTGCCATCAGTGAGGGGGGGGGGATCGCCTACGAGCAGTACTTC.

V gene TRBV20-1 combines with J gene TRBJ2-7; D is possibly TRBD2 (6 bases). The germline V gene encodes CDR1 DFQATT and CDR2 SNEGSKA (reference sequence). Trimming shortened V by 5 bases and J by 3 bases, and 11 bases separated the two germline ends. The CDR3 sequence is 12 residues long. Here the CDR3 reads CSAQGGVYEQYF. The CDR3 DNA follows: TGCAGTGCTCAGGGCGGGGTCTACGAGCAGTACTTC.

This clonotype has a single count. This chain links TRBV12-3 or TRBV12-4 with TRBJ2-1; D gene ambiguous. This CDR3 has 15 amino acids. With 3 bases removed from V and 4 bases from J, the gap between germline ends came to 13 bases. Here the CDR3 reads CASSFSPSRYNEQFF. CDR3 coding DNA: TGTGCCAGCAGTTTCAGCCCTAGTCGGTACAATGAGCAGTTCTTC.